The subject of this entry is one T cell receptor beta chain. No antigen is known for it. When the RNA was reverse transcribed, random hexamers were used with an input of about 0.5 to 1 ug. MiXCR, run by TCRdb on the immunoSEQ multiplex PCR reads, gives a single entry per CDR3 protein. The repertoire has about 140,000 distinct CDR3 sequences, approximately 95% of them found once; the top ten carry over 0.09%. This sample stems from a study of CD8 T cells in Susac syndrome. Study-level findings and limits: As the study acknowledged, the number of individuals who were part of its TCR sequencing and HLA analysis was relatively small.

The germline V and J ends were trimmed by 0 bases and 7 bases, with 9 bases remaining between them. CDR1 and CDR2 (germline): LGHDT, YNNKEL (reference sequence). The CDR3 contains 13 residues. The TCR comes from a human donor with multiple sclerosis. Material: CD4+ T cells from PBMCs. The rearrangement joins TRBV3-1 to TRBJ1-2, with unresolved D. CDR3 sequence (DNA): TGTGCCAGCAGCCAAGATTCCGCCGGTGGCTACACCTTC. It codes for CASSQDSAGGYTF.